This T cell receptor beta chain appears in the sequencing data of a study of human T cells and chemical hapten exposure. Study-wide results and caveats: Expanded TCRs clustered into significantly more large CDR3 similarity groups than controls, the analysis revealed. Those TCRs sitting above 1 in 1000 frequency stayed the same with DPC sensitization.

The library tagged individual cDNA molecules with unique molecular identifiers. TCRdb processed the RACE reads anew with MiXCR; each CDR3 protein has one entry. The sample lists about 360,000 distinct CDR3 sequences, 4.8% occurring once. Regarding this clonotype: The antigen is unknown.

Time point in this sample: patch test 1, 2 weeks after DPC sensitization. Treatment: therapeutic diphenylcyclopropenone sensitization with weekly scalp DPC. The V end lost 0 bases, the J end lost 2 bases, and 10 bases lay between the germline ends. This CDR3 is 14 amino acids long. Per germline, CDR1 SQVTM and CDR2 ANQGSEA. The sequencing here drew on whole blood, taken in connection with sensitization to the hapten diphenylcyclopropenone (DPC). The J gene is TRBJ2-5, the V gene TRBV29-1, with D tentatively TRBD1 or TRBD2 (5 bases each). This receptor was identified in a woman between 45 and 65 years old with alopecia areata. Some clones in this sample may be carry-over from other donors' samples. CDR3 in DNA: TGCAGCGTTGAAGATCGGGGCGGGCAAGAGACCCAGTACTTC. Its protein product is CSVEDRGGQETQYF.